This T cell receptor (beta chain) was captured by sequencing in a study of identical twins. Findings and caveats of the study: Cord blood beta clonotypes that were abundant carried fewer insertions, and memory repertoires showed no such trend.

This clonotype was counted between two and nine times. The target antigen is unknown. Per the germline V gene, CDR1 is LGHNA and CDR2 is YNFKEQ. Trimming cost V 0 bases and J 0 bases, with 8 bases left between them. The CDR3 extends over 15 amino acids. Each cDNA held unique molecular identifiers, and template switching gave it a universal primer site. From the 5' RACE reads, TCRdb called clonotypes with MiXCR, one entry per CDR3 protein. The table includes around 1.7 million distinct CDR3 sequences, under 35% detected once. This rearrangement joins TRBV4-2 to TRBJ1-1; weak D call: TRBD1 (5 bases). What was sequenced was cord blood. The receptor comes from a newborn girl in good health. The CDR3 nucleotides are TGTGCCAGCAGCCAAGACAGGACATTGAACACTGAAGCTTTCTTT. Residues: CASSQDRTLNTEAFF.